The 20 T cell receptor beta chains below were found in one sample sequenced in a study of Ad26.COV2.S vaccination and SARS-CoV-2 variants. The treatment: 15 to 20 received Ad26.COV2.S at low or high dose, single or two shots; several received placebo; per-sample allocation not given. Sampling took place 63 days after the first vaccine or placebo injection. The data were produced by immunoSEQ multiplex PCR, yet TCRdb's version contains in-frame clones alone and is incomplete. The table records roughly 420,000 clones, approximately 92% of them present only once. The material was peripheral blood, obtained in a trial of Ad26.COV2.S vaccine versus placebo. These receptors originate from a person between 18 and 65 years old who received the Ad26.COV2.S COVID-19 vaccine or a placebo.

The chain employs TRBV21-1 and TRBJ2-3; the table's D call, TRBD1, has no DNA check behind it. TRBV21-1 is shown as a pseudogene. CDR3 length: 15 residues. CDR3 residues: CASSNPDTGTDTQYF. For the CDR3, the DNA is TGTGCCAGCAGCAATCCCGACACGGGCACAGATACGCAGTATTTT.

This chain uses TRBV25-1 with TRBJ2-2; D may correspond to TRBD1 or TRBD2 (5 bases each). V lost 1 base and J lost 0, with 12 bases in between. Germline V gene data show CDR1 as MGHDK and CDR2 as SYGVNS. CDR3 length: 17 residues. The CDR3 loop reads CASSEFKGRANTGELFF. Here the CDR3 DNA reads TGTGCCAGCAGTGAATTTAAGGGGCGGGCGAACACCGGGGAGCTGTTTTTT.

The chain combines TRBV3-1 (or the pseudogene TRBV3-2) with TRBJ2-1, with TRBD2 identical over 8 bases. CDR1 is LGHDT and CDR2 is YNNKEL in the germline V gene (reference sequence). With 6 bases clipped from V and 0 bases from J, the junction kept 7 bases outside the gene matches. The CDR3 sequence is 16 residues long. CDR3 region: CASSYSGANSYNEQFF. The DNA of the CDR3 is TGTGCCAGCAGTTATAGCGGGGCTAACTCCTACAATGAGCAGTTCTTC.

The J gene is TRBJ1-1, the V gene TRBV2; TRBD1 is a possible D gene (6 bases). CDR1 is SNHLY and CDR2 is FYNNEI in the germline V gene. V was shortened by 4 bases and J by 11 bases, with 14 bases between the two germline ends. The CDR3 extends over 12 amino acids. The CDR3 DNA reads TGTGCCAGCAGTGGGCCGGGGGGCGGGGCTTTCTTT. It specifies CASSGPGGGAFF. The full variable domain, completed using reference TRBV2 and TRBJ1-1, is EPEVTQTPSHQVTQMGQEVILRCVPISNHLYFYWYRQILGQKVEFLVSFYNNEISEKSEIFDDQFSVERPDGSNFTLKIRSTKLEDSAMYFCASSGPGGGAFFGQGTRLTVV.

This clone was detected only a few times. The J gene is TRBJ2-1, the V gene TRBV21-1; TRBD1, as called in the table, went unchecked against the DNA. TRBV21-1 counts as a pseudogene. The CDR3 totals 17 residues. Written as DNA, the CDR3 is TGTGCCAGCAGCAAAGGGGGGCGGGACAGCGATTACAATGAGCAGTTCTTC. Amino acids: CASSKGGRDSDYNEQFF.

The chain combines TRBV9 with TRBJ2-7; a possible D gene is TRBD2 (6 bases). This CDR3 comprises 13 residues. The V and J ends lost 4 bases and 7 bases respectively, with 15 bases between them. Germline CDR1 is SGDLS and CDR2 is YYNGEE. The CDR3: CASSHRVGGEQYF. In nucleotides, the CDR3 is TGTGCCAGCAGCCACCGGGTGGGAGGAGAGCAGTACTTC.

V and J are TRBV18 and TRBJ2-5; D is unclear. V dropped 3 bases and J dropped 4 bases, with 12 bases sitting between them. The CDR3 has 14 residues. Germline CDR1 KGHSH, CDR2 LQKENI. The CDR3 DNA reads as TGTGCCAGCTCACCGCCTTTAGGTGGAGAGACCCAGTACTTC. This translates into CASSPPLGGETQYF.

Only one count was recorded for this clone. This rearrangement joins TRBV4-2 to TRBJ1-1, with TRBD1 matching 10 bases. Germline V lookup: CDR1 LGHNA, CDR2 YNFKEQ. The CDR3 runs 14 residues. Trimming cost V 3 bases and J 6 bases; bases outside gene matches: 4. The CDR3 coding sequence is TGTGCCAGCAGCCAGGGGACAGGGGCCGCTGAAGCTTTCTTT. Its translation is CASSQGTGAAEAFF.

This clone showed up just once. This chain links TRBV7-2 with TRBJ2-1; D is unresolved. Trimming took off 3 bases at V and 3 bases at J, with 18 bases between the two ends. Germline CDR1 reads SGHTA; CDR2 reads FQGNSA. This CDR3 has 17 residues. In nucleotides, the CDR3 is TGTGCCAGCAGCTTGGGTTCTAGGTTCAGAGTCTACAATGAGCAGTTCTTC. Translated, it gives CASSLGSRFRVYNEQFF.

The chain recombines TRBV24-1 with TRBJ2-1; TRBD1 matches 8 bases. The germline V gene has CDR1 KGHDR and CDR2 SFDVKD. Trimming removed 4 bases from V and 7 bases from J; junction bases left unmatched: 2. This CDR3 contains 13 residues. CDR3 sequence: CATSEWTGNEQFF. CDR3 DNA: TGTGCCACCAGTGAATGGACAGGGAATGAGCAGTTCTTC.

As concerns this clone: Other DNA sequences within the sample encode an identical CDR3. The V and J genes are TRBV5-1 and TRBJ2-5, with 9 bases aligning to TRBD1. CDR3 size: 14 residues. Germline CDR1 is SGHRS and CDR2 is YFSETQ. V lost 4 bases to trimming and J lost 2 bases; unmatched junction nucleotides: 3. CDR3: CASSLGQGQETQYF. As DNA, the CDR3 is TGCGCCAGCAGCCTAGGACAGGGGCAAGAGACCCAGTACTTC. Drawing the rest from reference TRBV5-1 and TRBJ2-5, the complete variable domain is KAGVTQTPRYLIKTRGQQVTLSCSPISGHRSVSWYQQTPGQGLQFLFEYFSETQRNKGNFPGRFSGRQFSNSRSEMNVSTLELGDSALYLCASSLGQGQETQYFGPGTRLLVL.

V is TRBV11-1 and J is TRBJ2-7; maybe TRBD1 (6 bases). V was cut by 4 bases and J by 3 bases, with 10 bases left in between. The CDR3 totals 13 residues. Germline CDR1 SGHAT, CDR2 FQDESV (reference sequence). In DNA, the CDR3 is TGTGCCAGCAGCTCTCTAGGGGGCTACGAGCAGTACTTC. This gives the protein CASSSLGGYEQYF.

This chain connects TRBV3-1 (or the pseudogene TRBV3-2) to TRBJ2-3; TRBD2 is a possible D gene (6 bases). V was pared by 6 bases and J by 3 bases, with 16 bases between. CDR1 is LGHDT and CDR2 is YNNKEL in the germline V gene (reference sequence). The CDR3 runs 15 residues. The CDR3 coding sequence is TGTGCCAGCAGACTATCGGGAGTTTATACAGATACGCAGTATTTT. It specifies CASRLSGVYTDTQYF.

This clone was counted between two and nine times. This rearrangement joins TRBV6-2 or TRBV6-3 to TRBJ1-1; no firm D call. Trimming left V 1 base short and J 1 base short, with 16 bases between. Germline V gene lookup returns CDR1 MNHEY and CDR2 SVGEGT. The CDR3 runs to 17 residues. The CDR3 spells CASSYYGLIKPNTEAFF. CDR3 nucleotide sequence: TGTGCCAGCAGTTACTATGGATTGATCAAGCCGAACACTGAAGCTTTCTTT.

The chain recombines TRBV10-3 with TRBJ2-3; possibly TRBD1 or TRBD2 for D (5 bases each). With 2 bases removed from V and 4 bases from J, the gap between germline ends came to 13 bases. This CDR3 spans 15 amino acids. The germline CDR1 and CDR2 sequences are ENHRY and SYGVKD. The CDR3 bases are TGTGCCATCAGTGAGCCGGGACCTATAGCAGATACGCAGTATTTT. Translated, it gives CAISEPGPIADTQYF.

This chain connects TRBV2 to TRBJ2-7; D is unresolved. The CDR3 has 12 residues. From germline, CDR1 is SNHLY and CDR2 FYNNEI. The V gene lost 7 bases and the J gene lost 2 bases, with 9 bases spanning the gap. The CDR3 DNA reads TGTGCCAGCAAGATACGTACCTACGAGCAGTACTTC. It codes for CASKIRTYEQYF.

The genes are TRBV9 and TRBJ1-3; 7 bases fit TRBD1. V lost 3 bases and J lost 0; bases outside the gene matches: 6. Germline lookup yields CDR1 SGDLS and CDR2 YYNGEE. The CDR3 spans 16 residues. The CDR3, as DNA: TGTGCCAGCAGCGGAGGGGGCGGTTTCTCTGGAAACACCATATATTTT. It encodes CASSGGGGFSGNTIYF. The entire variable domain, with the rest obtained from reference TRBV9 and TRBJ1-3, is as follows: DSGVTQTPKHLITATGQRVTLRCSPRSGDLSVYWYQQSLDQGLQFLIQYYNGEERAKGNILERFSAQQFPDLHSELNLSSLELGDSALYFCASSGGGGFSGNTIYFGEGSWLTVV.

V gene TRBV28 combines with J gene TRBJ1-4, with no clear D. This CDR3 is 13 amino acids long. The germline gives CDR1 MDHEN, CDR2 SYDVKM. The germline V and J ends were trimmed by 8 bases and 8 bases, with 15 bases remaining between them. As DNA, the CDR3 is TGTGCCAGCGGCCGGACCTCCGGGGAAAAACTGTTTTTT. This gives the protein CASGRTSGEKLFF. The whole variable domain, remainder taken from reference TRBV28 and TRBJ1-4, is DVKVTQSSRYLVKRTGEKVFLECVQDMDHENMFWYRQDPGLGLRLIYFSYDVKMKEKGDIPEGYSVSREKKERFSLILESASTNQTSMYLCASGRTSGEKLFFGSGTQLSVL.

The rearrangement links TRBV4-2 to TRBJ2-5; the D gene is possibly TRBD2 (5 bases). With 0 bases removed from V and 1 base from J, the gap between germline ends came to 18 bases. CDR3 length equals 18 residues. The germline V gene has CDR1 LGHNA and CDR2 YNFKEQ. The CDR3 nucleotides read TGTGCCAGCAGCCAAGATCGGGCCACTAGTGGGCCCCAAGAGACCCAGTACTTC. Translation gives CASSQDRATSGPQETQYF.

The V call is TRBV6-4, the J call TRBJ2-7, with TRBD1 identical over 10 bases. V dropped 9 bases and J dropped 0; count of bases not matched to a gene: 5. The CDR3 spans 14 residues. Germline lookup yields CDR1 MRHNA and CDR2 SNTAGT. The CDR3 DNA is TGTGCCAGGAGGGACAGGGGAAGCTCCTACGAGCAGTACTTC. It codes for CARRDRGSSYEQYF.